The 18 T cell receptor beta chains given below trace back to one sample, sequenced in a study of blood T cell repertoires in COVID-19. Assay used: immunoSEQ multiplex PCR; TCRdb lists only in-frame clones, some missing. The sample consists of about 170,000 clones, about 84% of them appearing once. The specimen was PBMCs or T cells enriched from blood (not recorded which). All receptors derive from a man in his fifties or sixties who had recovered from COVID-19.

This clone was observed a few times. The V and J genes are TRBV6-4 and TRBJ2-1; D call uncertain. Germline V CDR1 and CDR2: MRHNA, SNTAGT. Trimming cost V 11 bases and J 3 bases, with 17 bases left between them. CDR3 length: 14 residues. The CDR3: CAALDSPLYNEQFF. In DNA form, the CDR3 reads TGTGCCGCCCTTGACTCACCCCTCTACAATGAGCAGTTCTTC.

This clone was observed a handful of times. The CDR3 sequence: CASSSQGAAPYEQYF. CDR3 coding DNA: TGTGCCAGCAGCTCTCAGGGGGCAGCCCCCTACGAGCAGTACTTC. This chain uses TRBV7-9 with TRBJ2-7; 8 nucleotides agree with TRBD1. CDR3 length: 15 amino acids. Germline V gene sequence: CDR1 SEHNR, CDR2 FQNEAQ (reference sequence). The V gene end was trimmed by 4 bases and the J gene end by 2 bases; junction bases not matched to a gene: 7.

The CDR3, as DNA: TGTGCCAGCAGCCCCAGCGGGGCGAGGACCGGGGAGCTGTTTTTT. Translated, it gives CASSPSGARTGELFF. V and J are TRBV25-1 and TRBJ2-2, with 7 bases identical to TRBD2. Germline CDR1 is MGHDK and CDR2 is SYGVNS. The CDR3 extends over 15 amino acids. With V trimmed by 6 bases and J by 5 bases, 9 bases remained unmatched.

This chain connects TRBV12-5 to TRBJ2-5, with D possibly matching TRBD1 (5 bases). This CDR3 spans 13 amino acids. V lost 1 base to trimming and J lost 5 bases, with 8 bases between them. Germline V gene sequence: CDR1 LGHNT, CDR2 FRNRAP. For the CDR3, the DNA is TGTGCTAGTGGTTTGGGGGGCTCGGAGACCCAGTACTTC. It encodes CASGLGGSETQYF.

The CDR3 region is CASSPETGGGYTF. CDR3 sequence (DNA): TGTGCCAGCTCACCAGAAACAGGGGGTGGCTACACCTTC. The chain recombines TRBV18 with TRBJ1-2; 8 bases match TRBD1. The germline V gene has CDR1 KGHSH and CDR2 LQKENI. J lost 7 bases, V lost 2 bases, and 3 bases had no gene match. This CDR3 has 13 amino acids.

This clone was counted once. V is TRBV19 and J is TRBJ2-1; 8 nucleotides agree with TRBD2. The germline V gene has CDR1 LNHDA and CDR2 SQIVND (reference sequence). Trimming took 4 bases from V and 0 from J; bases not matched to a gene: 8. The CDR3 is made up of 17 amino acids. The CDR3 region is CASSRRIGTSSYNEQFF. CDR3 sequence (DNA): TGTGCCAGTAGTAGACGCATCGGGACTAGCTCCTACAATGAGCAGTTCTTC.

The chain carries TRBV5-1 and TRBJ1-2; D is possibly TRBD1 (6 bases). Looked up from germline, CDR1 is SGHRS and CDR2 is YFSETQ. The CDR3 covers 12 residues. The ends were cut back, 5 bases at V and 5 bases at J, with 10 bases in the middle. The CDR3 here is CASSLQGYGYTF. DNA of the CDR3: TGCGCCAGCAGTTTGCAGGGGTATGGCTACACCTTC.

This clone was observed a single time. V is TRBV5-6 and J is TRBJ1-2; 8 bases line up with TRBD1. The germline V gene encodes CDR1 SGHDT and CDR2 YYEEEE. The CDR3 spans 19 residues. The ends lost 4 bases at V and 0 bases at J; junction bases unmatched: 17. CDR3 in DNA: TGTGCCAGCAGCCCCTACACACAGCTGACAGGGGCCCCTAACTATGGCTACACCTTC. It yields the protein CASSPYTQLTGAPNYGYTF.

J is TRBJ2-7 and V is TRBV6-5; possible D gene TRBD2, 5 bases. The ends were cut back, 4 bases at V and 5 bases at J, with 9 bases in the middle. Germline-derived CDR1 and CDR2 are MNHEY and SVGAGI. This CDR3 spans 12 amino acids. The CDR3 region has the DNA TGTGCCAGCAGTTCCGCCGGGAACGAGCAGTACTTC. It is translated as CASSSAGNEQYF.

The chain employs TRBV5-1 and TRBJ2-4; maybe TRBD1 (6 bases). Germline V gene sequence: CDR1 SGHRS, CDR2 YFSETQ. The CDR3 spans 15 residues. The V gene lost 7 bases and the J gene lost 1 base, with 15 bases spanning the gap. The CDR3 nucleotides are TGCGCCAGCCCCCCCCAGGGGCTGGCCAAAAACATTCAGTACTTC. It codes for CASPPQGLAKNIQYF. The full variable domain, with the rest looked up from reference TRBV5-1 and TRBJ2-4, is KAGVTQTPRYLIKTRGQQVTLSCSPISGHRSVSWYQQTPGQGLQFLFEYFSETQRNKGNFPGRFSGRQFSNSRSEMNVSTLELGDSALYLCASPPQGLAKNIQYFGAGTRLSVL.

The gene calls are TRBV2 and TRBJ2-2; D is possibly TRBD2 (6 bases). Looked up from germline, CDR1 is SNHLY and CDR2 is FYNNEI. Trimming left V 4 bases short and J 4 bases short, with 13 bases between. The CDR3 has 15 residues. The CDR3 nucleotides are TGTGCCAGCAGTGGACAGCGGGCGGTCACCGGGGAGCTGTTTTTT. Translated: CASSGQRAVTGELFF.

V gene TRBV10-3 combines with J gene TRBJ1-4, with 7 bases lining up with TRBD1. The CDR3 consists of 15 residues. From germline, CDR1 is ENHRY and CDR2 SYGVKD. The V and J ends lost 0 bases and 6 bases, in that order; junction bases with no gene match: 4. CDR3 sequence reads: CAISESRGLDEKLFF. The CDR3 DNA reads as TGTGCCATCAGTGAGTCCAGGGGGTTAGATGAAAAACTGTTTTTT.

The chain combines TRBV6-6 with TRBJ2-1, with D possibly matching TRBD2 (7 bases). This CDR3 comprises 14 residues. Trimming took 4 bases from V and 7 from J, leaving 14 bases between them. Germline lookup yields CDR1 MNHNY and CDR2 SVGAGI (reference sequence). In DNA form, the CDR3 reads TGTGCCAGCAGTTCAAACAGGGAGGGGAATGAGCAGTTCTTC. It yields the protein CASSSNREGNEQFF.

The CDR3: CAWSGLAGLNEQFF. The CDR3 DNA reads as TGTGCCTGGAGCGGACTAGCGGGACTTAATGAGCAGTTCTTC. The rearrangement uses TRBV30 and TRBJ2-1, with 12 bases fitting TRBD2. Germline assignment: CDR1 GTSNPN and CDR2 SVGIG (reference sequence). CDR3 size: 14 residues. V shed 3 bases, J shed 7 bases, and the junction held 4 bases outside the gene matches.

For the CDR3, the DNA is TGCGCCAGCAGCCAAGGCCGACAGAAGAACACTGAAGCTTTCTTT. Translating it yields CASSQGRQKNTEAFF. This sequence joins TRBV4-1 and TRBJ1-1; D perhaps matches TRBD1 (5 bases). The ends were cut back, 1 base at V and 1 base at J, with 10 bases in the middle. CDR3 length: 15 residues. Germline V CDR1 and CDR2: MGHRA, YSYEKL.

The genes are TRBV5-1 and TRBJ2-3; 7 bases agree with TRBD1. J gave up 0 bases and V 3 bases, and 1 base lay outside the gene matches. The CDR3 runs 14 residues. From germline, CDR1 is SGHRS and CDR2 YFSETQ. Here the CDR3 DNA reads TGCGCCAGCAGCTCGGGACAGAGCACAGATACGCAGTATTTT. This translates into CASSSGQSTDTQYF.

This clone was recorded only once. The sample has other DNA sequences that encode this CDR3 too. The chain is built from TRBV7-9 and TRBJ2-3; the D gene is possibly TRBD1 (6 bases). This CDR3 is 14 amino acids long. Between the trimmed V and J ends, which lost 5 bases and 2 bases, there was a span of 11 bases. CDR1 and CDR2 (germline): SEHNR, FQNEAQ (reference sequence). DNA for the CDR3: TGTGCCAGCAGCCTAAGGACAGACACAGATACGCAGTATTTT. It yields the protein CASSLRTDTDTQYF.

Only a few counts were recorded for this clone. The chain employs TRBV7-2 and TRBJ1-2, with 8 positions matching TRBD1. The germline gives CDR1 SGHTA, CDR2 FQGNSA. J was trimmed by 4 bases and V by 3 bases; bases with no gene match: 4. The CDR3 totals 14 residues. Written as DNA, the CDR3 is TGTGCCAGCAGCTTCGGGACAGGTCTCTATGGCTACACCTTC. This translates into CASSFGTGLYGYTF.